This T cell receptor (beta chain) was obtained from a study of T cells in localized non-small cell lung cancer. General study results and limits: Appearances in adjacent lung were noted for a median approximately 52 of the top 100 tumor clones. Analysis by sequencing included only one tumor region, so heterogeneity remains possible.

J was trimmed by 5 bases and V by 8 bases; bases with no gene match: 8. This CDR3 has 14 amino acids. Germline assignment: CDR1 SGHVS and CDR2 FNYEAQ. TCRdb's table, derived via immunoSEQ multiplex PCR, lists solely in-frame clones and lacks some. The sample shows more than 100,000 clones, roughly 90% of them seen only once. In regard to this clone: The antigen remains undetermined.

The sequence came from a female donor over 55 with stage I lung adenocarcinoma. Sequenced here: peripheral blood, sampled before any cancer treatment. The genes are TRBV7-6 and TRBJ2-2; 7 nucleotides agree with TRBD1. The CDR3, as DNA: TGTGCCAGCCAAGGACAGGAAGGGACCGGGGAGCTGTTTTTT. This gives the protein CASQGQEGTGELFF.